The present TCR beta chain was sequenced within a study of regulatory T cells in long-lasting Graves disease. The overall study: The study counted Graves' disease as persistent given over 5 years of antithyroid drugs and positive TSH receptor antibodies. Study outcomes and limitations: Persistent Graves' disease cases displayed lower TCR diversity than newly diagnosed ones.

Time point reported: persistent/refractory GD, antithyroid drugs over 5 years with positive TRAb. With RNA extracted from PBMCs as input, the TCR library was made. The authors built TCR beta libraries using iRepertoire HTBI primers and Arm-PCR of CDR3 regions. TCRdb re-called the multiplex PCR reads through MiXCR, storing one row per CDR3 protein. The sample includes about 460,000 distinct CDR3 sequences, around a fifth of them seen just once. Trimming cost V 0 bases and J 8 bases, with 4 bases left between them. CDR3 length: 11 amino acids. Germline-derived CDR1 and CDR2 are ENHRY and SYGVKD. In its sample, this clonotype was seen many times. What it binds is not known.

The sample consisted of peripheral blood mononuclear cells (PBMCs), taken when the disease was refractory, from a patient treated with antithyroid drugs. The TCR sequence derives from a female donor with Graves disease. J is TRBJ1-1 and V is TRBV10-3; D not resolved. In nucleotides, the CDR3 is TGTGCCATCAGTGAGTCTAGGGAAGCTTTCTTT. Translating gives CAISESREAFF.